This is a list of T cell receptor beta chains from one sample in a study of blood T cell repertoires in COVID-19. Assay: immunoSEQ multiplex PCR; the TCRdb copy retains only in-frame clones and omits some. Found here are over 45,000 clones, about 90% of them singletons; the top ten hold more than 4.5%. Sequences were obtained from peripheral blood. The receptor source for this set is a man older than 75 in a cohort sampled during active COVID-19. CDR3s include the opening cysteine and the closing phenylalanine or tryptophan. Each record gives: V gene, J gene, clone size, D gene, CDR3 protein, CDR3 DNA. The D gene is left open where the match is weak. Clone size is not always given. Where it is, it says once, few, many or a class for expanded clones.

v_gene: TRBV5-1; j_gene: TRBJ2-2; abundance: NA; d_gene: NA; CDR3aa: CASSVDTTNTGELFF; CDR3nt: TGCGCCAGCAGCGTAGACACAACGAACACCGGGGAGCTGTTTTTT
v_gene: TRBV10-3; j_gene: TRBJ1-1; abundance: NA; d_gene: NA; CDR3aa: CAISPRGNEAFF; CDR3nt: TGTGCCATCTCGCCCAGGGGTAATGAAGCTTTCTTT
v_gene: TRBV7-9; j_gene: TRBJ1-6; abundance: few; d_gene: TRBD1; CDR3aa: CASRYGTDNSPLHF; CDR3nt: TGTGCCAGCAGATACGGGACAGATAATTCACCCCTCCACTTT
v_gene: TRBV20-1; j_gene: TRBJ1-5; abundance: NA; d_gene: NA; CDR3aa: CSASSRAAQPQHF; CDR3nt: TGCAGTGCTAGTAGCAGGGCGGCTCAGCCCCAGCATTTT
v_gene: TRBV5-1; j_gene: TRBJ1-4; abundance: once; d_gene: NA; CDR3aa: CASSPAANEKLFF; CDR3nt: TGCGCCAGCAGCCCCGCGGCTAATGAAAAACTGTTTTTT
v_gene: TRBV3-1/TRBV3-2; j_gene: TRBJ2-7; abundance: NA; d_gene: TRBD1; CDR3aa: CASSQGDREYEQYF; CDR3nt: TGTGCCAGCAGCCAGGGTGACAGGGAGTACGAGCAGTACTTC
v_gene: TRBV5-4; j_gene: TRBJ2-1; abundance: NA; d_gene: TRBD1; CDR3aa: CASSHRDRTYNEQFF; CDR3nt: TGTGCCAGCAGCCACCGGGACAGGACCTACAATGAGCAGTTCTTC
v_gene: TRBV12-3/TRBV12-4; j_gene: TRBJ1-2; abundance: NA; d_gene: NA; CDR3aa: CASSLGTLNGYTF; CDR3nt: TGTGCCAGCAGTTTAGGGACATTAAATGGCTACACCTTC
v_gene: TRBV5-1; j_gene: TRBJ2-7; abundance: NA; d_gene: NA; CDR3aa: CASSLGGEYEQYF; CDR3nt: TGCGCCAGCAGCTTGGGGGGCGAATACGAGCAGTACTTC
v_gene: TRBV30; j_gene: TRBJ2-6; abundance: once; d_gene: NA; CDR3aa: CAWSVGLDSSGANVLTF; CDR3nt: TGTGCCTGGAGTGTTGGTCTCGATAGCTCTGGGGCCAACGTCCTGACTTTC
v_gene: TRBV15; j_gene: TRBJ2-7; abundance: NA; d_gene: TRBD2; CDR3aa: CATSRRTSGSSYEQYF; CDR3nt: TGTGCCACCAGCCGCCGGACTAGCGGGAGCTCCTACGAGCAGTACTTC
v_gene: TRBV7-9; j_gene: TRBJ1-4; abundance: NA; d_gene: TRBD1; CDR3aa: CASSLGTGERKLFF; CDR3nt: TGTGCCAGCAGCTTAGGGACAGGGGAGAGAAAACTGTTTTTT
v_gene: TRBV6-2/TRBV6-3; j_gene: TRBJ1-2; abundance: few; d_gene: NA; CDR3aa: CASSYQGPYGYTF; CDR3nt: TGTGCCAGCAGTTACCAGGGCCCCTATGGCTACACCTTC
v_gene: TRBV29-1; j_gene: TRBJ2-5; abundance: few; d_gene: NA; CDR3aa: CSVVIVQETQYF; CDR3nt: TGCAGCGTTGTAATCGTCCAAGAGACCCAGTACTTC
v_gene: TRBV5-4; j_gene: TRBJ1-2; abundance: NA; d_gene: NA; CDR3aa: CASSSTGLVYGYTF; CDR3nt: TGTGCCAGCAGCTCTACAGGTTTAGTCTATGGCTACACCTTC
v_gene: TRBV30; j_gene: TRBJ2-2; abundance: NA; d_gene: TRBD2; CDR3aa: CAWSMGRPSGRYTGELFF; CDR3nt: TGTGCCTGGAGTATGGGTCGTCCTAGCGGGAGGTACACCGGGGAGCTGTTTTTT
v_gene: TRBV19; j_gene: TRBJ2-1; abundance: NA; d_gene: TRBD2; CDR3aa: CASSPSGRVREQFF; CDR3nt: TGTGCCAGTAGTCCTAGCGGGAGGGTGAGGGAGCAGTTCTTC
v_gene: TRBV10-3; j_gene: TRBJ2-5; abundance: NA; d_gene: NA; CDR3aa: CAIGAQGGKETQYF; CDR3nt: TGTGCCATCGGGGCACAGGGGGGGAAAGAGACCCAGTACTTC
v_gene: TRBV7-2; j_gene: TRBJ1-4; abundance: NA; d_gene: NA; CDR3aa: CASSSGLMGLNEKLFF; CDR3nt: TGTGCCAGCAGCTCTGGGTTGATGGGCCTGAATGAAAAACTGTTTTTT
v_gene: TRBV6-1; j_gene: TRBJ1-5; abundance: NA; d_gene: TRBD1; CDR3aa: CASSVTGGLSNQPQHF; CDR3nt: TGTGCCAGCAGTGTGACAGGGGGTCTCAGCAATCAGCCCCAGCATTTT
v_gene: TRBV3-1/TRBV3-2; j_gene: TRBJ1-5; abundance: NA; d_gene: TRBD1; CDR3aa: CASSKTTGNNQPQHF; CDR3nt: TGTGCCAGCAGCAAAACGACAGGGAACAATCAGCCCCAGCATTTT
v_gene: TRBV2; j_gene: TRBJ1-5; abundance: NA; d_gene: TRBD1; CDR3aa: CASSTGTGERQPQHF; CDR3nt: TGTGCCAGCAGTACCGGGACAGGGGAACGTCAGCCCCAGCATTTT
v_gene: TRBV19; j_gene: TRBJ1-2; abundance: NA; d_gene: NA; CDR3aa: CASRGQTWYGYTF; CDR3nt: TGTGCCAGTAGGGGGCAGACTTGGTATGGCTACACCTTC
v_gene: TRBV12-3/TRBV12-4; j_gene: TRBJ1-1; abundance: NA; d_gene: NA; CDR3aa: CASSSGLNTEAFF; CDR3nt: TGTGCCAGCAGTTCGGGATTGAACACTGAAGCTTTCTTT
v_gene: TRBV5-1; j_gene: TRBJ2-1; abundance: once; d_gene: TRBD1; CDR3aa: CASSLGWGQGVDEQFF; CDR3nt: TGCGCCAGCAGCTTGGGTTGGGGACAGGGAGTGGATGAGCAGTTCTTC
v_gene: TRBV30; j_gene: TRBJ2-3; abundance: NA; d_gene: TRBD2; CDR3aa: CAWSSFRGADTQYF; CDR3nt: TGTGCCTGGAGTTCATTTCGGGGGGCAGATACGCAGTATTTT
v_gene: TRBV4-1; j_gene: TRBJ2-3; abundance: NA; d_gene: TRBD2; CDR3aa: CASSHGLAANTDTQYF; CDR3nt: TGCGCCAGCAGCCACGGACTAGCGGCTAACACAGATACGCAGTATTTT
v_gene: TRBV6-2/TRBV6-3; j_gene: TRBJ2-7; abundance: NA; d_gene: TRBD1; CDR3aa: CASSKTGVSYEQYF; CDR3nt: TGTGCCAGCAGTAAGACAGGGGTGAGCTACGAGCAGTACTTC
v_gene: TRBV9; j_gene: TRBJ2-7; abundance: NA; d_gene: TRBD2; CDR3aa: CASSATASGRAYEQYF; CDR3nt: TGTGCCAGCAGCGCTACCGCTAGCGGGAGGGCCTACGAGCAGTACTTC
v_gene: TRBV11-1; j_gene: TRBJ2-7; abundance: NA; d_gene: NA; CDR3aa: CASSPQGQGYEQYF; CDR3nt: TGTGCCAGCAGCCCGCAGGGTCAGGGCTACGAGCAGTACTTC
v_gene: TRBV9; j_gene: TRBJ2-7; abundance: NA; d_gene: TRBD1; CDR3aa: CASSPADREWGEQYF; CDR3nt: TGTGCCAGCAGCCCAGCGGACAGGGAATGGGGCGAGCAGTACTTC
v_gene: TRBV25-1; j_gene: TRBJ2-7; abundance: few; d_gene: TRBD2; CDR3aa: CASRLAGSYEQYF; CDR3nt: TGTGCCAGCCGACTAGCGGGCTCCTACGAGCAGTACTTC
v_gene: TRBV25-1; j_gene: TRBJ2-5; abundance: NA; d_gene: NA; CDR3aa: CASSGGETQYF; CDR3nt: TGTGCCAGCAGTGGAGGCGAGACCCAGTACTTC
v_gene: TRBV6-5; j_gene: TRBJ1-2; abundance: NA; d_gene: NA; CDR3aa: CAISQGSNYGYTF; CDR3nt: TGTGCCATTAGTCAGGGATCTAACTATGGCTACACCTTC
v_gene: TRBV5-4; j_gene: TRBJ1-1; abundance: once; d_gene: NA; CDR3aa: CASSLGAGANTEAFF; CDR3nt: TGTGCCAGCAGCTTGGGAGCAGGGGCGAACACTGAAGCTTTCTTT
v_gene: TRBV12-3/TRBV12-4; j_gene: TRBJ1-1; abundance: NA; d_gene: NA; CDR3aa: CASSLVGQGKAFF; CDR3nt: TGTGCCAGCAGTTTAGTGGGGCAGGGGAAAGCTTTCTTT
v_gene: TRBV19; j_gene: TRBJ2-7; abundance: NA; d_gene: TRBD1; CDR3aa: CASSHPGQATYEQYF; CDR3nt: TGTGCCAGTAGTCATCCGGGACAGGCCACCTACGAGCAGTACTTC
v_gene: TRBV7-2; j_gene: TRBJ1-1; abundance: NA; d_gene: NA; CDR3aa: CASSLGPLQNEAFF; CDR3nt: TGTGCCAGCAGCTTAGGGCCCTTGCAGAACGAAGCTTTCTTT
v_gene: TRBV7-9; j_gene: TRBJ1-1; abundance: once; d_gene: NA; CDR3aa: CASSLQGPGTEAFF; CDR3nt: TGTGCCAGCAGCTTACAGGGGCCGGGGACTGAAGCTTTCTTT
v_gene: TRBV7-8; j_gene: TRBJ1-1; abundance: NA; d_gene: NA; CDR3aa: CASSGGGPNTEAFF; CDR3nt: TGTGCCAGCAGCGGCGGGGGCCCGAACACTGAAGCTTTCTTT
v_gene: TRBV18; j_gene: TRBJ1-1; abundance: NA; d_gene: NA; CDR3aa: CASSPGARGKAFF; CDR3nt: TGTGCCAGCTCACCAGGGGCCCGCGGGAAAGCTTTCTTT
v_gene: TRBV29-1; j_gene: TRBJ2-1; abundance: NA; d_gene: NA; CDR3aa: CSVETGERFF; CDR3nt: TGCAGCGTTGAAACGGGAGAGCGGTTCTTC
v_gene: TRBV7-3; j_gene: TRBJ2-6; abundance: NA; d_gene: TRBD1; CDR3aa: CASSSIPGTGGYGANVLTF; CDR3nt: TGTGCCAGCAGCTCGATACCCGGGACAGGGGGCTATGGGGCCAACGTCCTGACTTTC
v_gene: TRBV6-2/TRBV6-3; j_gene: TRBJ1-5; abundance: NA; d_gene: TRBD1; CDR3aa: CASTPGQVNQPQHF; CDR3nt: TGTGCCAGCACCCCGGGACAGGTCAATCAGCCCCAGCATTTT
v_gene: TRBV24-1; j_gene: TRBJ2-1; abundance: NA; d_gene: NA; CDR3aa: CATSDFSQDEQFF; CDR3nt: TGTGCCACCAGTGATTTTTCCCAGGATGAGCAGTTCTTC
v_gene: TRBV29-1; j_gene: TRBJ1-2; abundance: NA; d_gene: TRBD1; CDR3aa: CSAGQDYGYTF; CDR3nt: TGCAGCGCCGGACAGGACTATGGCTACACCTTC
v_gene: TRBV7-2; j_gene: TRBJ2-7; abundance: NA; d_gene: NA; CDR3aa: CASSFGLSYEQYF; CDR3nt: TGTGCCAGCAGCTTCGGTCTTTCCTACGAGCAGTACTTC